A selection of T cell receptor beta chains follows, all from one sample in a study of Ad26.COV2.S vaccination and SARS-CoV-2 variants. Using immunoSEQ multiplex PCR, the repertoire was profiled, and TCRdb retains in-frame clones only, with some absent. The repertoire holds about 350,000 clones, 80% to 90% seen once, with about 10% in the top ten. Sequenced material: peripheral blood, taken in a trial of Ad26.COV2.S vaccine versus placebo. Receptor source: a person between 18 and 65 years old who received the Ad26.COV2.S COVID-19 vaccine or a placebo. Both conserved end residues are part of each CDR3. Each record gives: clone size, D gene, J gene, V gene, CDR3 DNA, CDR3 protein. D genes are given only for firm matches. Only some rows state a clone size, as once, few, many or a class for expanded clones.

NA | NA | TRBJ2-3 | TRBV5-4 | TGTGCCAGCAGCCTGGTCTCCGGTTCCCTCACAGATACGCAGTATTTT | CASSLVSGSLTDTQYF
NA | NA | TRBJ1-1 | TRBV2 | TGTGCCAGCAGTGAATCGAACACTGAAGCTTTCTTT | CASSESNTEAFF
NA | NA | TRBJ1-5 | TRBV18 | TGTGCCAGCTCCCTCGACGGTAATCAGCCCCAGCATTTT | CASSLDGNQPQHF
once | TRBD2 | TRBJ2-1 | TRBV19 | TGTGCCAGTAGTGTCACTAGCGGGGGGTGGAATGAGCAGTTCTTC | CASSVTSGGWNEQFF
NA | NA | TRBJ1-2 | TRBV7-2 | TGTGCCAGCAGCTTACCAGGGATGGACTATGGCTACACCTTC | CASSLPGMDYGYTF
NA | NA | TRBJ2-1 | TRBV4-2 | TGTGCCAGCAGCCAAGAATGGGGACGGCAGTTCTTC | CASSQEWGRQFF
NA | TRBD2 | TRBJ2-5 | TRBV5-1 | TGCGCCAGCAGCTTGCTAGCGGGGGGGAAAGAGACCCAGTACTTC | CASSLLAGGKETQYF
NA | TRBD1 | TRBJ1-2 | TRBV7-9 | TGTGCCAGCAGCGACGACAGGGGAATTGGCTACACCTTC | CASSDDRGIGYTF
NA | TRBD1 | TRBJ2-1 | TRBV19 | TGTGCCAGTAGTATTTGGACAGGGGCCTACAATGAGCAGTTCTTC | CASSIWTGAYNEQFF
NA | NA | TRBJ1-1 | TRBV6-5 | TGTGCCAGTGTCTTTCACCGGGAGCCCACTGAAGCTTTCTTT | CASVFHREPTEAFF
once | NA | TRBJ2-2 | TRBV6-5 | TGTGCCAGCAGCACGCAGTTCACCGGGGAGCTGTTTTTT | CASSTQFTGELFF
NA | TRBD1 | TRBJ2-7 | TRBV3-1/TRBV3-2 | TGTGCCAGCAGCCCGCGAGGGGGCCGGGACAGGGGGCAGGTGCAGTACTTC | CASSPRGGRDRGQVQYF
NA | NA | TRBJ2-1 | TRBV7-2 | TGTGCCAGCGCCCCCCGGGGCGGGCGATACAATGAGCAGTTCTTC | CASAPRGGRYNEQFF
NA | TRBD2 | TRBJ2-7 | TRBV4-1 | TGCGCCAGCAGCAGGACTAGCGGGAGCCCCTACGAGCAGTACTTC | CASSRTSGSPYEQYF
NA | NA | TRBJ1-4 | TRBV6-5 | TGTGCCAGCAGTTCCCGCAGGGCTAGTGAAAAACTGTTTTTT | CASSSRRASEKLFF
NA | TRBD2 | TRBJ2-7 | TRBV28 | TGTGCCAGCAGTTTAACCGGGAGGGGAACCTACGAGCAGTACTTC | CASSLTGRGTYEQYF
NA | TRBD2 | TRBJ2-1 | TRBV10-3 | TGTGCCATCAGCAGTCTCCAGGGACTAGCAGGCGATGAGCAGTTCTTC | CAISSLQGLAGDEQFF
NA | NA | TRBJ1-2 | TRBV7-2 | TGTGCCAGCAGCTTATACACTAACTATGGCTACACCTTC | CASSLYTNYGYTF
NA | NA | TRBJ1-4 | TRBV25-1 | TGTGCCAGCAGTGAATTAATGTCCCCCTTGGGGCATAATGAAAAACTGTTTTTT | CASSELMSPLGHNEKLFF
NA | NA | TRBJ2-1 | TRBV19 | TGTGCCAGTAGTATAGATCAGGGATTTAGCCCTCATGAGCAGTTCTTC | CASSIDQGFSPHEQFF
NA | TRBD2 | TRBJ2-7 | TRBV3-1/TRBV3-2 | TGTGCCAGCAGCCAAGAGGTAGCGGGTACCTACGAGCAGTACTTC | CASSQEVAGTYEQYF
NA | NA | TRBJ2-2 | TRBV6-4 | TGTGCCAGCAGTGACCCTCCCGGGGAGCTGTTTTTT | CASSDPPGELFF
NA | NA | TRBJ2-5 | TRBV7-9 | TGTGCCAGCAGCTTTAGACAGGCCCAAGAGACCCAGTACTTC | CASSFRQAQETQYF
few | NA | TRBJ1-6 | TRBV5-1 | TGCGCCAGCAGCTTGATGATAGGGAATAATTCACCCCTCCACTTT | CASSLMIGNNSPLHF
NA | NA | TRBJ2-1 | TRBV6-2/TRBV6-3 | TGTGCCAGCAGTCAACCGCGGACGACTATCGGGGATGAGCAGTTCTTC | CASSQPRTTIGDEQFF
once | NA | TRBJ1-4 | TRBV30 | TGTGCCTGGAGTGGGCGGGTTTACACTAATGAAAAACTGTTTTTT | CAWSGRVYTNEKLFF
once | TRBD1 | TRBJ2-1 | TRBV7-3 | TGTGCCAGCAGCTCTTCCGACAGGGCTTCCTACAATGAGCAGTTCTTC | CASSSSDRASYNEQFF
NA | NA | TRBJ2-5 | TRBV5-1 | TGCGCCAGCAGCTTTGAAGGGGAAGAGACCCAGTACTTC | CASSFEGEETQYF